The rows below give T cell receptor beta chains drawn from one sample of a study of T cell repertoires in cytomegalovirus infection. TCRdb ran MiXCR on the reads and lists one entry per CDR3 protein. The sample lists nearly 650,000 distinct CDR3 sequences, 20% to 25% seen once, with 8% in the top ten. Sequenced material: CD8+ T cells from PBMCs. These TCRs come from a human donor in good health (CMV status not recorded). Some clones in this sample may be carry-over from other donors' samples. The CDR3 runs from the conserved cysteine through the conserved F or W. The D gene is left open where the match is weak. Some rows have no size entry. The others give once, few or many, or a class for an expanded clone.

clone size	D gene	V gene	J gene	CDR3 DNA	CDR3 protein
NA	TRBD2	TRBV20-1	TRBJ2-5	TGCAGTGCTAGAGATGGGAACGGGGGGGCCGCAGAGACCCAGTACTTC	CSARDGNGGAAETQYF
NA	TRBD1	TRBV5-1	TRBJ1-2	TGCGCCAGCAGTATAACAGGGGAAGTCTATGGCTACACCTTC	CASSITGEVYGYTF
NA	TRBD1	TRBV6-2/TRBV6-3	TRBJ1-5	TGTGCCAGCAGCGCCCGGGACAGGCGAAATCAGCCCCAGCATTTT	CASSARDRRNQPQHF
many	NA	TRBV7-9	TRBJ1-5	TGTGCCAGCAGCGCGGACGGCCGGCCCAATCAGCCCCAGCATTTT	CASSADGRPNQPQHF
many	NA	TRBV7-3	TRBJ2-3	TGTGCCAGCAGCCGAGGGGGGGGATCAGATACGCAGTATTTT	CASSRGGGSDTQYF
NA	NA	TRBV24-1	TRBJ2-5	TGTGCCACCAGTGACCCCCGGGACAACCAAGAGACCCAGTACTTC	CATSDPRDNQETQYF
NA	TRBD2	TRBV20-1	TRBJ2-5	TGCAGTGCTAGAGAACGTAAAGCGGGGGCACAAGAGACCCAGTACTTC	CSARERKAGAQETQYF
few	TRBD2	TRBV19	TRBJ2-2	TGTGCCAGTAGTCCCGCGGGGGCGAACACCGGGGAGCTGTTTTTT	CASSPAGANTGELFF
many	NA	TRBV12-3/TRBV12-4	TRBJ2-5	TGTGCCAGCAGTTTAGGGGTCTATTCACAAGAGACCCAGTACTTC	CASSLGVYSQETQYF
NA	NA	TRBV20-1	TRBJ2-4	TGCAGTGCTAGGATAGCCACCAAAAACATTCAGTACTTC	CSARIATKNIQYF
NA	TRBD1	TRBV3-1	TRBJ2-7	TGTGCCAGCAGCCAAGAGGACAGGTACTCTTACGAGCAGTACTTC	CASSQEDRYSYEQYF
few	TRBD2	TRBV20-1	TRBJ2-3	TGCAGTGCTGCAGCGGGGGGGGGCACAGATACGCAGTATTTT	CSAAAGGGTDTQYF
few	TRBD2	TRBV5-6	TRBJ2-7	TGTGCCAGCAGCTGGGGGGGGGACTACGAGCAGTACTTC	CASSWGGDYEQYF
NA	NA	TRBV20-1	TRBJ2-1	TGCAGTGCTAGCTCGTCGCATAGGCCCCCGGGTGAGCAGTTCTTC	CSASSSHRPPGEQFF
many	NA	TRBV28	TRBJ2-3	TGTGCCAGCAGTGAATCGACCGGGACAACTAGCACAGATACGCAGTATTTT	CASSESTGTTSTDTQYF
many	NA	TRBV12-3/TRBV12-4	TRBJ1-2	TGTGCCAGCAGTTTAGAAGAGGGAGAGCTGTATGGCTACACCTTC	CASSLEEGELYGYTF
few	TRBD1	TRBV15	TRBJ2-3	TGTGCCACCAGGGCGACAGGGACGGATACGCAGTATTTT	CATRATGTDTQYF
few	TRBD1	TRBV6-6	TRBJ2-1	TGTGCCAGCAGTCAGCAGGGACAGGGTTACAATGAGCAGTTCTTC	CASSQQGQGYNEQFF
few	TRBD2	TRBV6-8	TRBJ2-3	TGTGCCAGCAGACAGTTAGCGGGGGGGCCTGAAGATACGCAGTATTTT	CASRQLAGGPEDTQYF
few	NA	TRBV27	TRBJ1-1	TGTGCCAGCGGCAGGACGGCGAACACTGAAGCTTTCTTT	CASGRTANTEAFF
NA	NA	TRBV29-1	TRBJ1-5	TGCAGCGTTGCCGGTGTCAATCAGCCCCAGCATTTT	CSVAGVNQPQHF
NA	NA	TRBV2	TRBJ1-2	TGTGCCAGCAGTGACCGACAGCCGGGAGATGGCTACACCTTC	CASSDRQPGDGYTF
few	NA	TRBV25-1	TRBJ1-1	TGTGCCAGCAGTGAATTTGAGGGCTTGAACACTGAAGCTTTCTTT	CASSEFEGLNTEAFF
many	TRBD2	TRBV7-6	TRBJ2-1	TGTGCCAGCAGCAGGCGCGGGAGTGAGCAGTTCTTC	CASSRRGSEQFF
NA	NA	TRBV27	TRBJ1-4	TGTGCCACCTCCGTGGGGGGAAAACTGTTTTTT	CATSVGGKLFF
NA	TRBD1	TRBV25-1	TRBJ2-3	TGTGCCAGCAGGGGACAGGAATATATGAAGGATACGCAGTATTTT	CASRGQEYMKDTQYF